Following are 20 T cell receptor beta chains from one sample sequenced in a study of vaccination and CD4 T cells after COVID-19. The treatment is: approximately nine-day PBMC culture with coronavirus spike peptide pools or control peptides (ViraFEST assay). Cultured CD4+ T-cell DNA underwent Oncomine TCR Beta short-read sequencing. From the PCR reads, TCRdb called clonotypes with MiXCR, one entry per CDR3 protein. The sample carries roughly 13,000 distinct CDR3 sequences, about 50% recorded once. These receptors have no known antigen. The material was CD4+ T cells from blood, cultured in vitro, obtained before SARS-CoV-2 vaccination. The receptors come from a human donor who had recovered from COVID-19.

With respect to this clonotype: One end of the junction fails to match germline, which may point to a read error. The chain is built from TRBV20-1 and TRBJ1-6; maybe TRBD1 (5 bases). CDR1 and CDR2 from the germline V gene are DFQATT and SNEGSKA (reference sequence). The CDR3 consists of 12 residues. The CDR3 spells CSARDILEPPHF. CDR3 coding DNA: TGCAGTGCTAGGGACATATTAGAACCCCCCCACTTT.

V gene TRBV25-1 combines with J gene TRBJ1-3; D possibly corresponds to TRBD1 (5 bases). The germline gives CDR1 MGHDK, CDR2 SYGVNS. V was cut by 1 base and J by 7 bases, with 11 bases left in between. The CDR3 has 14 residues. CDR3 sequence (DNA): TGTGCCAGCAGTGAATCGGGGGTTAGGAACACCATATATTTT. This sequence encodes CASSESGVRNTIYF.

The chain is built from TRBV11-3 and TRBJ2-3; 7 bases map to TRBD1. The germline V gene encodes CDR1 SGHNT and CDR2 YENEEA. The CDR3 is 15 amino acids. Losses at the gene ends were 5 bases for V and 3 bases for J; bases not matched to a gene: 8. The CDR3 is CASSPRQGWTDTQYF. DNA of the CDR3: TGTGCCAGCAGCCCCCGACAGGGTTGGACAGATACGCAGTATTTT. Variable domain in full (rest from reference TRBV11-3 and TRBJ2-3): EAGVVQSPRYKIIEKKQPVAFWCNPISGHNTLYWYLQNLGQGPELLIRYENEEAVDDSQLPKDRFSAERLKGVDSTLKIQPAELGDSAVYLCASSPRQGWTDTQYFGPGTRLTVL.

V and J are TRBV11-2 and TRBJ2-7; D is possibly TRBD2 (6 bases). V dropped 3 bases and J dropped 6 bases, with 12 bases sitting between them. The CDR3 extends over 13 amino acids. Germline CDR1 is SGHAT and CDR2 is FQNNGV. The CDR3 spells CASSFETSSEQYF. The CDR3 DNA is TGTGCCAGCAGCTTTGAAACTAGCAGCGAGCAGTACTTC.

This clonotype was seen a handful of times. The chain links TRBV29-1 to TRBJ2-3; 8 bases align to TRBD2. Germline loops: CDR1 SQVTM, CDR2 ANQGSEA. CDR3 length: 15 residues. Trimming took 6 bases from V and 2 from J; bases not matched to a gene: 10. The CDR3 protein is CSVQNSGVSTDTQYF. As DNA, the CDR3 is TGCAGCGTGCAGAATAGCGGGGTATCCACAGATACGCAGTATTTT.

V and J are TRBV7-2 and TRBJ2-7, with D perhaps matching TRBD2 (5 bases). This CDR3 is 14 amino acids long. Germline CDR1 SGHTA, CDR2 FQGNSA. The V end was cut by 3 bases, the J end by 2 bases, with 11 bases between. CDR3 sequence (DNA): TGTGCCAGCAGCTTGGACTCCCACCCCTACGAGCAGTACTTC. Translation: CASSLDSHPYEQYF.

This clonotype was detected only once. A junction end diverges from the germline sequence, so it may reflect a read error. The J gene is TRBJ2-7, the V gene TRBV6-1, with 13 bases fitting TRBD2. This CDR3 has 15 residues. Germline lookup yields CDR1 MNHNS and CDR2 SASEGT. The CDR3 DNA sequence: TGCGCCAGCAAACTAGCGGGAGGGCATCTCTACGAGCAGTACTTC. Translating gives CASKLAGGHLYEQYF.

The genes are TRBV25-1 and TRBJ1-1; 7 bases line up with TRBD1. The germline V gene has CDR1 MGHDK and CDR2 SYGVNS. V lost 6 bases to trimming and J lost 1 base; unmatched junction nucleotides: 5. The CDR3 is made up of 14 amino acids. CDR3: CASRGTVPNTEAFF. The CDR3 bases are TGTGCCAGCAGAGGGACAGTCCCGAACACTGAAGCTTTCTTT. Supplemented by reference TRBV25-1 and TRBJ1-1, the full variable domain reads EADIYQTPRYLVIGTGKKITLECSQTMGHDKMYWYQQDPGMELHLIHYSYGVNSTEKGDLSSESTVSRIRTEHFPLTLESARPSHTSQYLCASRGTVPNTEAFFGQGTRLTVV.

This clonotype turned up a few times. The chain joins TRBV19 to TRBJ1-6; TRBD1 aligns across 9 bases. Germline V gene lookup returns CDR1 LNHDA and CDR2 SQIVND (reference sequence). This CDR3 has 15 amino acids. J lost 6 bases, V lost 6 bases, and 6 bases had no gene match. CDR3 residues: CASRQDRGLNSPLHF. The CDR3 nucleotides read TGTGCCAGTAGACAGGACAGGGGTCTTAATTCACCCCTCCACTTT.

In this sample, this clonotype turned up a few times. The chain carries TRBV7-9 and TRBJ1-3; possibly TRBD1 for D (5 bases). Trimming took off 1 base at V and 4 bases at J, with 8 bases between the two ends. The CDR3 is 14 residues long. Germline values: CDR1 SEHNR, CDR2 FQNEAQ (reference sequence). The CDR3 loop reads CASSLGGDGNTIYF. Here the CDR3 DNA reads TGTGCCAGCAGCTTAGGGGGGGACGGAAACACCATATATTTT. The complete variable domain, with remaining parts taken from reference TRBV7-9 and TRBJ1-3, reads DTGVSQNPRHKITKRGQNVTFRCDPISEHNRLYWYRQTLGQGPEFLTYFQNEAQLEKSRLLSDRFSAERPKGSFSTLEIQRTEQGDSAMYLCASSLGGDGNTIYFGEGSWLTVV.

By proportion, this clonotype is medium-sized. The V call is TRBV27, the J call TRBJ2-5; the D is unclear. Germline loops: CDR1 MNHEY, CDR2 SMNVEV (reference sequence). This CDR3 region has 13 residues. V was trimmed by 7 bases and J by 2 bases, leaving 11 bases between them. The CDR3 here is CASKRNTQETQYF. CDR3 sequence (DNA): TGTGCCAGCAAACGTAACACTCAAGAGACCCAGTACTTC.

V is TRBV2 and J is TRBJ2-3; 11 nucleotides agree with TRBD2. J was trimmed by 6 bases and V by 6 bases; bases with no gene match: 5. Germline assignment: CDR1 SNHLY and CDR2 FYNNEI. This CDR3 comprises 14 residues. For the CDR3, the DNA is TGTGCCAGCAGGGGGACTAGCGGAGGTGATACGCAGTATTTT. It specifies CASRGTSGGDTQYF.

This chain's CDR3 is CASSVGMGQSPQHF. CDR3 DNA: TGTGCCAGCAGCGTAGGAATGGGACAGTCTCCCCAGCATTTT. The rearrangement uses TRBV7-8 and TRBJ1-5, with 7 bases identical to TRBD1. The germline V gene has CDR1 SGHVS and CDR2 FQNEAQ. The CDR3 extends over 14 amino acids. Trimming took 5 bases from V and 10 from J; bases not matched to a gene: 11.

This chain joins TRBV19 and TRBJ1-5; maybe TRBD1 (5 bases). V lost 8 bases to trimming and J lost 0 bases, with 14 bases between them. CDR3 length equals 15 residues. CDR1 and CDR2 (germline): LNHDA, SQIVND (reference sequence). CDR3 nucleotide sequence: TGTGCCAGTGCCGGGGGGACCTATAGCAATCAGCCCCAGCATTTT. Its translation is CASAGGTYSNQPQHF. The complete variable domain, with remaining parts taken from reference TRBV19 and TRBJ1-5, reads DGGITQSPKYLFRKEGQNVTLSCEQNLNHDAMYWYRQDPGQGLRLIYYSQIVNDFQKGDIAEGYSVSREKKESFPLTVTSAQKNPTAFYLCASAGGTYSNQPQHFGDGTRLSIL.

The chain joins TRBV18 to TRBJ2-7; D remains unclear. With 0 bases removed from V and 7 bases from J, the gap between germline ends came to 7 bases. The CDR3 sequence is 12 residues long. The germline gives CDR1 KGHSH, CDR2 LQKENI. The CDR3 protein is CASSPPSTEQYF. CDR3 coding DNA: TGTGCCAGCTCACCACCCAGCACAGAGCAGTACTTC.

This chain links TRBV5-1 with TRBJ2-5; 8 bases are a match to TRBD1. Losses at the gene ends were 0 bases for V and 5 bases for J; bases not matched to a gene: 6. The CDR3 totals 15 residues. Germline assignment: CDR1 SGHRS and CDR2 YFSETQ. This chain's CDR3 is CASSLAAGGLETQYF. The DNA of the CDR3 is TGCGCCAGCAGCTTGGCTGCAGGGGGCCTTGAGACCCAGTACTTC.

This chain uses TRBV6-1 with TRBJ1-1, with D perhaps TRBD1 (5 bases). Germline-derived CDR1 and CDR2 are MNHNS and SASEGT. V dropped 7 bases and J dropped 0 bases, with 12 bases sitting between them. The CDR3 loop spans 14 amino acids. CDR3 region: CASTPQGMNTEAFF. The CDR3 DNA reads as TGTGCCAGCACCCCTCAGGGAATGAACACTGAAGCTTTCTTT.

The genes are TRBV11-3 and TRBJ1-5, with 7 bases aligning to TRBD1. This CDR3 has 13 residues. The V segment lost 4 bases and the J segment 10 bases; nucleotides outside the gene matches: 7. Germline V CDR1 and CDR2: SGHNT, YENEEA. CDR3 loop: CASSYGTEGPQHF. For the CDR3, the DNA is TGTGCCAGCAGCTACGGGACAGAAGGACCCCAGCATTTT.

CDR3 sequence: CASSDPLSNTDTQYF. The CDR3 nucleotides read TGTGCCAGCAGTGATCCCTTGTCGAACACAGATACGCAGTATTTT. The rearrangement uses TRBV2 and TRBJ2-3; D is unclear. V gave up 3 bases and J gave up 2 bases, with 12 bases separating them. Germline-derived CDR1 and CDR2 are SNHLY and FYNNEI. CDR3 length equals 15 residues.

This clonotype was seen a handful of times. The chain links TRBV30 to TRBJ1-1, with D uncertain. In germline, CDR1 is GTSNPN, CDR2 SVGIG (reference sequence). V lost 3 bases, J lost 2 bases, and 4 bases lay in between. This CDR3 region has 11 residues. CDR3 in amino acids: CAWSDNTEAFF. As DNA, the CDR3 is TGTGCCTGGAGCGACAACACTGAAGCTTTCTTT.